The TCR beta chain under discussion was sequenced for a study of naive and memory T cell subsets. Germline lookup yields CDR1 SGHTA and CDR2 FQGTGA. This CDR3 has 17 amino acids. V dropped 1 base and J dropped 10; count of bases not matched to a gene: 7. An equimolar mix of two oligonucleotides served as the beta constant-region primer for TRBC1 and TRBC2. One entry per CDR3 protein results from TCRdb running MiXCR on the UMI-ligation and nested PCR reads. The sample has 70,000 to 95,000 distinct CDR3 sequences, 6% to 7.5% seen once. The chain uses TRBV7-3 and TRBJ2-1; 16 bases line up with TRBD2. Sample: central memory CD4+ T cells from blood. The clonotype was recovered from a human donor in good health. The CDR3 sequence: CASSLKGGTSGGAEQFF. CDR3 sequence (DNA): TGTGCCAGCAGCTTAAAAGGCGGGACTAGCGGGGGGGCGGAGCAGTTCTTC.